These T cell receptor beta chains were read from a single sample in a study of identical twins. TCRdb recomputed calls from the 5' RACE reads with MiXCR, one row per CDR3 protein. This table has about 190,000 distinct CDR3 sequences, about 16% appearing once. These data also formed part of another study, on T cells expressing NK-cell markers.

Sequencing input: CD8+ T cells sorted from blood. These receptors were obtained from a woman under 30 in good health. CDR3s include the opening cysteine and the closing phenylalanine or tryptophan. D genes are given only for firm matches. Expanded clones are given a class, and other clones once, few, many or no size at all.

.	.	TRBV4-1	TRBJ2-1	TGCGCCAGCAATCTAGGGACCCTCTACAATGAGCAGTTCTTC	CASNLGTLYNEQFF
.	.	TRBV2	TRBJ2-7	TGTGCCAGCACTACAAATACCGAGCAGTACTTC	CASTTNTEQYF
TRBD2	few	TRBV11-2	TRBJ2-7	TGTGCCAGCAGCTACCCGGGACTAGCGACCTACGAGCAGTACTTC	CASSYPGLATYEQYF
TRBD1	few	TRBV12-5	TRBJ1-1	TGTGCTAGTGGGACAGGGTCCAGGAACACTGAAGCTTTCTTT	CASGTGSRNTEAFF
TRBD2	.	TRBV29-1	TRBJ2-5	TGCAGCGTTCGTCCTAGCGGGGTCAGAGAGACCCAGTACTTC	CSVRPSGVRETQYF
TRBD2	few	TRBV12-3/TRBV12-4	TRBJ2-5	TGTGCCAGCAGTTTAGGCGGGAGGGCCCGGGAGACCCAGTACTTC	CASSLGGRARETQYF
TRBD1	few	TRBV7-8	TRBJ2-1	TGTGCCAGCAGCTTAAGACAGGGGCGTGAGCAGTTCTTC	CASSLRQGREQFF
.	.	TRBV11-1	TRBJ2-3	TGTGCCAGCAGCTTAGCCCGGGAGAGCACAGATACGCAGTATTTT	CASSLARESTDTQYF
TRBD2	.	TRBV7-9	TRBJ2-5	TGTGCCAGCAGCTGGAGGACTAGCGAACAAGAGACCCAGTACTTC	CASSWRTSEQETQYF
TRBD1	.	TRBV6-5	TRBJ2-6	TGTGCCAGCAGTTACGGGATAACAGGGGCTGGGGCCAACGTCCTGACTTTC	CASSYGITGAGANVLTF
.	.	TRBV11-1	TRBJ2-3	TGTGCCAGCAGCTTCCGGGACCGGGTGATGGATACGCAGTATTTT	CASSFRDRVMDTQYF
.	few	TRBV29-1	TRBJ2-3	TGCAGCGTTGAAGGTGGATCTAGCACAGATACGCAGTATTTT	CSVEGGSSTDTQYF
.	.	TRBV20-1	TRBJ1-1	TGCAGTGCGATGACGGGTGAAGCTTTCTTT	CSAMTGEAFF
.	few	TRBV4-3	TRBJ2-7	TGCGCCAGCAGCCAAGATGAGGGGGCCTACGAGCAGTACTTC	CASSQDEGAYEQYF
.	.	TRBV20-1	TRBJ1-2	TGCAGTGCTAGAGATCTTACAATATCCTATGGCTACACCTTC	CSARDLTISYGYTF
.	.	TRBV20-1	TRBJ2-7	TGCAGTGCTAGAGATGAAACTGGGAGCATAGGCTACGAGCAGTACTTC	CSARDETGSIGYEQYF
.	.	TRBV9	TRBJ1-4	TGTGCCAGCAGCGGGGGGAAAAAACTGTTTTTT	CASSGGKKLFF
.	few	TRBV27	TRBJ2-6	TGTGCCAGCAGTTTAAATGTTGCGCTGGGGGCCAACGTCCTGACTTTC	CASSLNVALGANVLTF
.	few	TRBV4-2	TRBJ2-7	TGTGCCAGCAGCCAAGATAGTATCTACGAGCAGTACTTC	CASSQDSIYEQYF
TRBD1	.	TRBV10-2	TRBJ2-1	TGCGCCACCCACAGGGGGCTTGACAATGAGCAGTTCTTC	CATHRGLDNEQFF
.	.	TRBV29-1	TRBJ2-1	TGCAGCGTTGAACCGCGAGGGGGGGAACACAATGAGCAGTTCTTC	CSVEPRGGEHNEQFF
TRBD2	.	TRBV3-1	TRBJ2-2	TGTGCCAGCAGCCATTTATCTGTAGCGGGAAGAGGGACCGGGGAGCTGTTTTTT	CASSHLSVAGRGTGELFF
TRBD1	.	TRBV12-3/TRBV12-4	TRBJ1-4	TGTGCCAGCACCAATACAGGGGGCGAGTGGTATGAAAAACTGTTTTTT	CASTNTGGEWYEKLFF
TRBD2	few	TRBV4-1	TRBJ2-1	TGCGCCAGCAGCCAAGATTGGAGCGGGGGGGCAGGGAATGAGCAGTTCTTC	CASSQDWSGGAGNEQFF
.	.	TRBV10-3	TRBJ2-1	TGTGCCATCAAGAAACCTAGCGACAATGAGCAGTTCTTC	CAIKKPSDNEQFF
.	.	TRBV7-9	TRBJ2-7	TGTGCCAGCAGCTCCGGCCGGTCCGCCTACGAGCAGTACTTC	CASSSGRSAYEQYF